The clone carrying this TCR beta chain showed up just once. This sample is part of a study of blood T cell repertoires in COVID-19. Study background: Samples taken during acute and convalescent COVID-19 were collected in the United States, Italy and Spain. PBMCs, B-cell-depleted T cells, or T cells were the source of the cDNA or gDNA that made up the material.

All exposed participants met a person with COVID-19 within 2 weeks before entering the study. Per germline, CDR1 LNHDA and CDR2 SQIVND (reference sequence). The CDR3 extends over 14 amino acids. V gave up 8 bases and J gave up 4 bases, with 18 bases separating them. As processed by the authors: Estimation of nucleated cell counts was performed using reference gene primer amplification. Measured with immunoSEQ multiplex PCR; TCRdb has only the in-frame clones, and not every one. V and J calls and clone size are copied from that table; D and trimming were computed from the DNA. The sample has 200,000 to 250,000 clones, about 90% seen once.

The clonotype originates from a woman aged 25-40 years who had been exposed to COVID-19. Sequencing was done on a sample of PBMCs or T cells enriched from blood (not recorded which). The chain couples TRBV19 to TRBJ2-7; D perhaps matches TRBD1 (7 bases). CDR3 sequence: CASSGGRGFYEQYF. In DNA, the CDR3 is TGTGCCAGTTCAGGGGGGAGAGGATTTTACGAGCAGTACTTC.